This TCR beta chain originates from a study of shared clonotypes between healthy human individuals. Profiled with immunoSEQ multiplex PCR; TCRdb holds only in-frame clones, not every one. The sample contains over 2 million clones, roughly 94% of which appear only once. CDR1 MDHEN and CDR2 SYDVKM come from the germline V gene. V was pared by 2 bases and J by 4 bases, with 17 bases between. CDR3 length: 16 amino acids. Findings of the study overall: Though the depth was large, rarefaction showed that sorted-subset sequencing was incomplete. Around 5% of naive CD4 clonotypes were common to four donors.

Positively selected for CCR7, the CD45RO-negative cells used as naive CD8 cells excluded terminally differentiated effector memory CD45RA+ cells. Comment on this clone: Its antigen is not identified.

What was sequenced was naive CD8+ T cells sorted from blood. V usage is TRBV28 and J usage is TRBJ1-2, with D maybe TRBD1 (5 bases). This sequence was found in a young man in good health. In DNA form, the CDR3 reads TGTGCCAGCAGTTTAATCGGGGGTGGTGGTATCTATGGCTACACCTTC. Residues: CASSLIGGGGIYGYTF.